Shown below are 27 T cell receptor beta chains from a single sample sequenced in a study of control samples from healthy donors and cancer patients (TCRdb year 2020). Receptor amplification or capture employed the immunoSEQ multiplex PCR assay. TCRdb re-hosts the immuneACCESS table, in-frame sequences only. Its copies lack some clones; in the studies checked, an unresolved V gene accounts for under half of them, and the cause for the rest is not known. The sample table shows roughly 100,000 clones, and 83% are seen once. The ten most abundant clones make up under 15% of the sample. The sample comprised blood. These receptors were collected from a woman aged 45-65 years in good health.

This chain uses TRBV6-2 or TRBV6-3 with TRBJ1-1; 8 bases align to TRBD1. The CDR3 consists of 13 residues. J was trimmed by 11 bases and V by 5 bases; bases with no gene match: 10. Germline CDR1 and CDR2: MNHEY and SVGEGT. The CDR3 is CASSRGQGRVAFF. CDR3 DNA sequence: TGTGCCAGCAGTCGCGGACAGGGACGAGTGGCTTTCTTT.

The gene calls are TRBV7-3 and TRBJ2-2; no reliable D call. Germline values: CDR1 SGHTA, CDR2 FQGTGA. This CDR3 is built from 14 residues. The germline V and J ends were trimmed by 1 base and 4 bases, with 7 bases remaining between them. The CDR3 spells CASSLNRATGELFF. In DNA, the CDR3 is TGTGCCAGCAGCTTAAACCGGGCCACCGGGGAGCTGTTTTTT.

The chain combines TRBV11-3 with TRBJ2-7; D may match TRBD1 or TRBD2 (5 bases each). This CDR3 spans 14 amino acids. V was cut by 1 base and J by 6 bases, with 13 bases left in between. CDR1 SGHNT and CDR2 YENEEA come from the germline V gene. CDR3 sequence: CASSLGGVVSEQYF. DNA for the CDR3: TGTGCCAGCAGCTTAGGAGGGGTAGTTAGCGAGCAGTACTTC. Full variable domain (rest looked up from reference TRBV11-3 and TRBJ2-7): EAGVVQSPRYKIIEKKQPVAFWCNPISGHNTLYWYLQNLGQGPELLIRYENEEAVDDSQLPKDRFSAERLKGVDSTLKIQPAELGDSAVYLCASSLGGVVSEQYFGPGTRLTVT.

The chain combines TRBV12-3 or TRBV12-4 with TRBJ2-7; D call uncertain. CDR3 length equals 12 residues. Trimming took off 2 bases at V and 2 bases at J, with 4 bases between the two ends. The CDR3: CASSLTTYEQYF. CDR3 bases: TGTGCCAGCAGTTTAACTACCTACGAGCAGTACTTC.

This clone was detected once. V usage is TRBV5-6 and J usage is TRBJ2-1; tentative D call: TRBD2 (6 bases). Germline CDR1 reads SGHDT; CDR2 reads YYEEEE. This CDR3 spans 14 amino acids. Trimming pared 0 bases from V and 6 bases from J, leaving 10 bases between. CDR3 sequence reads: CASSLALASNEQFF. The CDR3 DNA sequence: TGTGCCAGCAGCTTGGCCCTAGCGTCCAATGAGCAGTTCTTC.

The chain has TRBV30 and TRBJ1-1; D is uncertain. Looked up from germline, CDR1 is GTSNPN and CDR2 is SVGIG (reference sequence). The CDR3 length is 13 residues. Trimming shortened V by 4 bases and J by 1 base, and 10 bases separated the two germline ends. The CDR3 is CAWNLGGNTEAFF. CDR3 in DNA: TGTGCCTGGAATCTAGGAGGGAACACTGAAGCTTTCTTT. Full variable domain (missing parts from reference TRBV30 and TRBJ1-1): SQTIHQWPATLVQPVGSPLSLECTVEGTSNPNLYWYRQAAGRGLQLLFYSVGIGQISSEVPQNLSASRPQDRQFILSSKKLLLSDSGFYLCAWNLGGNTEAFFGQGTRLTVV.

As to this clone: Other nucleotide sequences in the sample specify the same CDR3. This chain joins TRBV5-6 and TRBJ1-2, with D maybe TRBD1 (6 bases). CDR3 length: 13 amino acids. CDR1 SGHDT and CDR2 YYEEEE come from the germline V gene. With 1 base removed from V and 4 bases from J, the gap between germline ends came to 8 bases. CDR3 in amino acids: CASSLTGTYGYTF. The DNA of the CDR3 is TGTGCCAGCAGCTTGACAGGGACCTATGGCTACACCTTC.

This clone was recorded a few times. J is TRBJ2-2 and V is TRBV4-3; 11 bases map to TRBD1. CDR1 and CDR2 from the germline V gene are LGHNA and YSLEER. There are 17 residues in the CDR3. The J segment lost 6 bases and the V segment lost 1 base, leaving 7 bases of the junction unmatched. CDR3 bases: TGCGCCAGCAGCCAAGTCCGGACAGGGGGCGTCGCCGGGGAGCTGTTTTTT. It codes for CASSQVRTGGVAGELFF.

The chain combines TRBV2 with TRBJ1-6; 9 positions agree with TRBD1. The CDR3 loop spans 13 amino acids. Germline CDR1 and CDR2: SNHLY and FYNNEI. The ends lost 11 bases at V and 9 bases at J; junction bases unmatched: 8. CDR3 amino acids: CAGTGQGGSPLHF. DNA of the CDR3: TGTGCCGGCACGGGACAGGGCGGTTCACCCCTCCACTTT.

The chain carries TRBV7-2 and TRBJ2-7; D possibly matches TRBD1 or TRBD2 (5 bases each). CDR1 is SGHTA, CDR2 FQGNSA, per germline. CDR3 size: 13 residues. The V end was cut by 6 bases, the J end by 2 bases, with 11 bases between. CDR3 region: CASRGDGTYEQYF. CDR3 nucleotides: TGTGCCAGCAGGGGGGACGGTACCTACGAGCAGTACTTC.

V is TRBV24-1 and J is TRBJ2-5; D is undetermined. CDR1 and CDR2 (germline): KGHDR, SFDVKD. The CDR3 extends over 15 amino acids. V shed 2 bases and J shed 1 base, with 10 bases lying between them. The CDR3 sequence: CATSDYNTAQETQYF. The CDR3, as DNA: TGTGCCACCAGTGATTATAACACGGCCCAAGAGACCCAGTACTTC.

The chain couples TRBV11-3 to TRBJ2-1; D ambiguous. This CDR3 region has 14 residues. V was clipped by 6 bases and J by 4 bases, with 13 bases between them. Germline loops: CDR1 SGHNT, CDR2 YENEEA. Here the CDR3 reads CASSSSRNYNEQFF. For the CDR3, the DNA is TGTGCCAGCAGTTCTTCTCGCAATTACAATGAGCAGTTCTTC.

V and J are TRBV29-1 and TRBJ2-1, with D possibly called TRBD1 or TRBD2 (5 bases each). This CDR3 is built from 15 residues. CDR1 and CDR2 (germline): SQVTM, ANQGSEA. V lost 8 bases and J lost 5, with 22 bases in between. For the CDR3, the DNA is TGCAGCTCCACCCTAGGGGCTAGCAAGGACAATGAGCAGTTCTTC. Translated, it gives CSSTLGASKDNEQFF.

J is TRBJ2-5 and V is TRBV11-3; 10 nucleotides line up with TRBD1. The ends lost 5 bases at V and 4 bases at J; junction bases unmatched: 19. Germline V gene lookup returns CDR1 SGHNT and CDR2 YENEEA. The CDR3 contains 19 residues. CDR3 region: CASSHGLGFGTGVGETQYF. In DNA form, the CDR3 reads TGTGCCAGCAGCCACGGTTTAGGATTCGGGACAGGGGTGGGAGAGACCCAGTACTTC.

The rearrangement uses TRBV5-8 and TRBJ1-6; no firm D call. Between the trimmed V and J ends, which lost 0 bases and 7 bases, there was a span of 8 bases. The CDR3 runs to 14 residues. Germline V gives CDR1 SGHTS, CDR2 YDEGEE. CDR3 amino acids: CASSLGEGNSPLHF. CDR3 DNA: TGTGCCAGCAGCTTGGGGGAGGGAAATTCACCCCTCCACTTT.

The chain couples TRBV29-1 to TRBJ1-2; D uncertain. The V end was cut by 5 bases, the J end by 8 bases, with 18 bases between. Germline V gene sequence: CDR1 SQVTM, CDR2 ANQGSEA. The CDR3 runs to 13 residues. DNA of the CDR3: TGCAGCGTTTCAGTTGCGGGCCGGATCGGCTACACCTTC. Its protein product is CSVSVAGRIGYTF.

This clone has more than one count but fewer than ten. The chain joins TRBV4-3 to TRBJ2-2, with D perhaps given as TRBD1 or TRBD2 (5 bases each). From germline, CDR1 is LGHNA and CDR2 YSLEER. The CDR3 runs 14 residues. V gave up 0 bases and J gave up 6 bases, with 8 bases separating them. The CDR3 spells CASSQDEGPGELFF. The CDR3 DNA reads TGCGCCAGCAGCCAAGATGAGGGGCCCGGGGAGCTGTTTTTT.

V usage is TRBV7-2 and J usage is TRBJ1-2; D uncertain. Germline CDR1 reads SGHTA; CDR2 reads FQGNSA. Between the trimmed V and J ends, which lost 3 bases and 8 bases, there was a span of 16 bases. The CDR3 has 14 residues. CDR3 sequence reads: CASSFINRESGYTF. CDR3 nucleotides: TGTGCCAGCAGCTTCATCAACCGGGAATCGGGCTACACCTTC.

This clone showed up just once. The V and J genes are TRBV7-9 and TRBJ1-1; the D is unclear. The CDR3 is 13 amino acids. V was cut by 0 bases and J by 1 base, with 3 bases left in between. The V gene's germline CDR1 is SEHNR and CDR2 FQNEAQ (reference sequence). In DNA form, the CDR3 reads TGTGCCAGCAGCTTAGCCCAGAACACTGAAGCTTTCTTT. This sequence encodes CASSLAQNTEAFF.

The CDR3 DNA follows: TGTGCCAGCAGTCCGCAGGGGACAGAAGAGACCCAGTACTTC. This gives the protein CASSPQGTEETQYF. The gene calls are TRBV27 and TRBJ2-5; 7 bases match TRBD1. This CDR3 comprises 14 residues. Germline CDR1 is MNHEY and CDR2 is SMNVEV (reference sequence). The trim removed 5 bases at V and 3 bases at J, leaving 6 bases unmatched.

This clone was detected only once. The chain recombines TRBV20-1 with TRBJ1-2, with TRBD1 as a possible D gene (5 bases). The CDR3 is made up of 10 amino acids. The ends were cut back, 5 bases at V and 8 bases at J, with 9 bases in the middle. Germline assignment: CDR1 DFQATT and CDR2 SNEGSKA (reference sequence). This chain's CDR3 is CSAAGEGYTF. The CDR3 nucleotides are TGCAGTGCTGCGGGGGAGGGCTACACCTTC.

The gene calls are TRBV7-2 and TRBJ2-1, with 7 bases lining up with TRBD2. The CDR3 is 15 residues long. Trimming removed 5 bases from V and 4 bases from J; junction bases left unmatched: 8. CDR1 is SGHTA, CDR2 FQGNSA, per germline. CDR3 DNA: TGTGCCAGCAGCCCCCAAGCGGGGTTATACAATGAGCAGTTCTTC. This encodes CASSPQAGLYNEQFF.

The chain carries TRBV30 and TRBJ1-5; D is uncertain. The germline gives CDR1 GTSNPN, CDR2 SVGIG (reference sequence). The V and J ends lost 4 bases and 7 bases respectively, with 14 bases between them. The CDR3 contains 13 residues. Written as DNA, the CDR3 is TGTGCCTGGAATGTTGCAGGAGGCCAGCCCCAGCATTTT. It translates to CAWNVAGGQPQHF.

The CDR3 spells CASSPQGDTIYF. CDR3 nucleotide sequence: TGTGCCAGCTCACCTCAGGGTGACACCATATATTTT. The chain employs TRBV18 and TRBJ1-3; D possibly corresponds to TRBD1 (5 bases). Deletions cut 3 bases from V and 8 bases from J, with 8 bases between. The germline V gene has CDR1 KGHSH and CDR2 LQKENI. The CDR3 spans 12 residues.

Of note for this clone: This same CDR3 is encoded by further DNA sequences in the sample. The chain joins TRBV7-8 to TRBJ1-6, with D possibly being TRBD1 (5 bases). This CDR3 has 15 residues. From germline, CDR1 is SGHVS and CDR2 FQNEAQ. Deletions cut 1 base from V and 7 bases from J, with 11 bases between. The CDR3 protein is CASSLVRDPNSPLHF. Here the CDR3 DNA reads TGTGCCAGCAGCTTAGTTCGGGACCCCAATTCACCCCTCCACTTT.

The chain recombines TRBV5-4 with TRBJ2-3; D gene uncertain. V was shortened by 2 bases and J by 2 bases, with 12 bases between the two germline ends. This CDR3 has 15 amino acids. Germline CDR1 reads SGHNT; CDR2 reads YYREEE (reference sequence). CDR3: CASSFYQSITDTQYF. The DNA of the CDR3 is TGTGCCAGCAGCTTTTACCAGTCGATCACAGATACGCAGTATTTT.

The CDR3 DNA reads TGTGCCAGCAGCTTGGAGGCGGGACAAAATCAGCCCCAGCATTTT. Translating it yields CASSLEAGQNQPQHF. J is TRBJ1-5 and V is TRBV5-8; D perhaps matches TRBD1 (6 bases). From germline, CDR1 is SGHTS and CDR2 YDEGEE. This CDR3 has 15 amino acids. Trimming removed 0 bases at V and 4 bases at J, with 11 bases between. The complete variable domain, with remaining parts taken from reference TRBV5-8 and TRBJ1-5, reads EAGVTQSPTHLIKTRGQQATLRCSPISGHTSVYWYQQALGLGLQFLLWYDEGEERNRGNFPPRFSGRQFPNYSSELNVNALELEDSALYLCASSLEAGQNQPQHFGDGTRLSIL.